These T cell receptor beta chains were read from a single sample in a study of blood T cell repertoires in COVID-19. The table came from immunoSEQ multiplex PCR; TCRdb's copy has only in-frame clones and leaves some out. The sample records 150,000 to 180,000 clones, approximately 86% being singletons. Sequenced input: peripheral blood. The receptors were sampled from a man aged 60 to 69 with COVID-19, enrolled during active disease. Both conserved end residues are part of each CDR3. A D gene is named only where the DNA matches it firmly. For some rows the clone size is stated as once, few or many, or as a class when expanded; others skip it.

V	J	D	size	CDR3	DNA
TRBV18	TRBJ1-1	NA	NA	CASSPNGKAGEAFF	TGTGCCAGCTCACCGAACGGCAAGGCGGGTGAAGCTTTCTTT
TRBV28	TRBJ1-2	TRBD1	NA	CASSLTGGGYGYTF	TGTGCCAGCAGTTTAACAGGGGGAGGCTATGGCTACACCTTC
TRBV3-1/TRBV3-2	TRBJ2-7	NA	NA	CASSLGRFYEQYF	TGTGCCAGCAGCCTTGGCAGGTTCTACGAGCAGTACTTC
TRBV3-1/TRBV3-2	TRBJ2-5	NA	few	CASSPFGSGQETQYF	TGTGCCAGCAGCCCCTTCGGCTCAGGACAAGAGACCCAGTACTTC
TRBV18	TRBJ1-6	TRBD1	NA	CASSQDRDNSPLHF	TGTGCCAGCTCTCAGGACAGGGATAATTCACCCCTCCACTTT
TRBV7-2	TRBJ1-5	NA	NA	CASSSTQGGIGPQHF	TGTGCCAGCAGCTCTACCCAGGGAGGGATAGGGCCCCAGCATTTT
TRBV9	TRBJ2-3	TRBD1	NA	CASSQTRDRGNTQYF	TGTGCCAGCAGCCAGACCCGGGACAGGGGTAATACGCAGTATTTT
TRBV28	TRBJ1-4	NA	once	CATGRLREKLFF	TGTGCCACAGGGAGGTTGCGTGAAAAACTGTTTTTT
TRBV29-1	TRBJ1-1	TRBD1	NA	CSFPLDRASDTEAFF	TGCAGCTTTCCCTTGGACAGGGCCTCGGACACTGAAGCTTTCTTT
TRBV7-8	TRBJ1-4	NA	NA	CASSYESTVEKLFF	TGTGCCAGCAGCTATGAGAGCACAGTTGAAAAACTGTTTTTT
TRBV13	TRBJ1-2	NA	NA	CASSLGPSAPAGYTF	TGTGCCAGCAGCTTAGGCCCCAGCGCGCCGGCTGGCTACACCTTC
TRBV7-8	TRBJ1-4	NA	once	CASSLGGEKLFF	TGTGCCAGCAGCTTAGGTGGCGAAAAACTGTTTTTT
TRBV14	TRBJ1-5	NA	NA	CASSRTGYQPQHF	TGTGCCAGCAGCCGCACAGGGTATCAGCCCCAGCATTTT
TRBV19	TRBJ2-1	TRBD2	NA	CASGGSNLEHEQFF	TGTGCCAGCGGGGGGTCCAACCTGGAGCATGAGCAGTTCTTC
TRBV28	TRBJ1-5	NA	NA	CASGGGPNQPQHF	TGTGCCAGCGGGGGAGGGCCCAATCAGCCCCAGCATTTT
TRBV9	TRBJ1-1	NA	NA	CASSPRAGRGEAFF	TGTGCCAGCAGCCCCAGAGCAGGTCGTGGTGAAGCTTTCTTT
TRBV7-8	TRBJ2-1	NA	NA	CASSLESRLNEQFF	TGTGCCAGCAGCTTAGAGAGCAGGTTGAATGAGCAGTTCTTC
TRBV29-1	TRBJ2-3	TRBD2	NA	CSVRIAGREDTQYF	TGCAGCGTTCGTATAGCGGGGCGGGAAGATACGCAGTATTTT
TRBV9	TRBJ2-5	NA	NA	CASSVETGVGLETQYF	TGTGCCAGCAGCGTAGAAACGGGAGTGGGGCTAGAGACCCAGTACTTC
TRBV9	TRBJ2-1	NA	NA	CASSFRDFATNEQFF	TGTGCCAGCAGCTTCCGGGACTTCGCCACTAATGAGCAGTTCTTC
TRBV7-2	TRBJ1-6	NA	NA	CASSLERQTTSPLHF	TGTGCCAGCAGCTTAGAGCGTCAGACGACTTCACCCCTCCACTTT
TRBV28	TRBJ1-2	NA	NA	CASRLTGSDGYTF	TGTGCCAGCAGGCTCACAGGGTCAGATGGCTACACCTTC
TRBV5-1	TRBJ2-7	NA	few	CASSLRPEAEQYF	TGCGCCAGCAGCTTGCGGCCCGAGGCCGAGCAGTACTTC
TRBV19	TRBJ1-2	TRBD1	NA	CASSPGDRGYTF	TGTGCCAGTAGTCCAGGGGACAGGGGCTACACCTTC
TRBV19	TRBJ1-5	NA	NA	CASSPWGLSNQPQHF	TGTGCCAGTAGCCCTTGGGGACTTAGCAATCAGCCCCAGCATTTT
TRBV3-1/TRBV3-2	TRBJ1-3	NA	NA	CASSQDPRQPSGNTIYF	TGTGCCAGCAGCCAAGATCCTAGACAGCCCTCTGGAAACACCATATATTTT
TRBV4-3	TRBJ1-1	TRBD1	NA	CASSKQGAVPEAFF	TGCGCCAGCAGCAAACAGGGGGCAGTTCCTGAAGCTTTCTTT
TRBV11-2	TRBJ1-2	TRBD1	few	CASSSWTGRPPNYGYTF	TGTGCCAGCAGCTCGTGGACAGGAAGGCCCCCTAACTATGGCTACACCTTC
TRBV4-2	TRBJ1-1	NA	NA	CASSQDSVLNTEAFF	TGTGCCAGCAGCCAAGATTCAGTTTTGAACACTGAAGCTTTCTTT
TRBV14	TRBJ2-1	NA	NA	CASSQHTGSSYNEQFF	TGTGCCAGCAGCCAACATACAGGGAGCTCCTACAATGAGCAGTTCTTC
TRBV6-1	TRBJ2-7	NA	few	CASSEGAGYYEQYF	TGTGCCAGCAGTGAAGGGGCGGGTTACTACGAGCAGTACTTC
TRBV19	TRBJ2-4	TRBD1	few	CASSKKTGVTKNIQYF	TGTGCCAGTAGTAAAAAGACAGGGGTGACCAAAAACATTCAGTACTTC
TRBV5-1	TRBJ2-2	TRBD1	NA	CASSLTGDTGELFF	TGCGCCAGCTCGCTTACAGGGGACACCGGGGAGCTGTTTTTT
TRBV6-5	TRBJ1-1	NA	NA	CASRTGQENTEAFF	TGTGCCAGCAGAACTGGGCAGGAGAACACTGAAGCTTTCTTT
TRBV19	TRBJ1-1	TRBD1	NA	CASSIDLTGGKAFF	TGTGCCAGTAGTATAGACCTAACAGGGGGGAAAGCTTTCTTT
TRBV10-3	TRBJ2-7	TRBD2	NA	CAISEHGTSGPSYEQYF	TGTGCCATCAGTGAACATGGGACTAGCGGGCCCTCCTACGAGCAGTACTTC
TRBV11-1	TRBJ2-1	TRBD2	few	CASSPGTSGPAGKQFF	TGTGCCAGCAGCCCGGGGACTAGCGGACCAGCGGGGAAGCAGTTCTTC
TRBV19	TRBJ1-1	NA	few	CASQQVQNTEAFF	TGTGCCAGCCAACAGGTACAGAACACTGAAGCTTTCTTT
TRBV24-1	TRBJ2-3	NA	NA	CATSDRRHPTDTQYF	TGTGCCACCAGTGACCGCCGACATCCCACAGATACGCAGTATTTT
TRBV18	TRBJ2-1	NA	NA	CASSPGTGNGEQFF	TGTGCCAGCTCACCCGGAACAGGGAACGGTGAGCAGTTCTTC
TRBV5-1	TRBJ2-1	TRBD1	NA	CASSPGQGTYNEQFF	TGCGCCAGCAGCCCCGGACAGGGGACCTACAATGAGCAGTTCTTC
TRBV7-2	TRBJ1-6	TRBD1	NA	CASSPPGQGAGSPLHF	TGTGCCAGCAGCCCACCGGGACAGGGGGCTGGGTCACCCCTCCACTTT
TRBV7-3	TRBJ2-7	NA	NA	CASSLSAGATYEQYF	TGTGCCAGCAGCTTAAGCGCAGGCGCGACCTACGAGCAGTACTTC
TRBV5-6	TRBJ1-5	TRBD1	NA	CASSLAKDRVNQPQHF	TGTGCCAGCAGCTTGGCAAAGGACAGGGTCAATCAGCCCCAGCATTTT
TRBV10-3	TRBJ2-5	NA	NA	CAISESGAGSETQYF	TGTGCCATCAGTGAGTCAGGTGCGGGTAGTGAGACCCAGTACTTC